The table lists the clone carrying this T cell receptor (beta chain) with many counts. The target antigen is unknown. CDR1 and CDR2 from the germline V gene are DFQATT and SNEGSKA (reference sequence). J lost 5 bases, V lost 1 base, and 8 bases had no gene match. The CDR3 extends over 15 amino acids. The data originate from a study of molecular identifiers for immune sequencing clone quantification. Turning to the study itself: Replicate experiments took RNA from about 20,000 or 100,000 naive CD8 cells, divided it five ways and sequenced four. Overall study results and limits: With a barcode shared among identical TCR molecules, highly expanded clone sizes could be underestimated.

In TCRdb, the PCR reads were re-called with MiXCR into one record per CDR3 protein. The sample lists over 600,000 distinct CDR3 sequences, about 20% occurring once. The genes are TRBV20-1 and TRBJ1-3; the match to TRBD1 covers 7 bases. This clonotype was sampled from a human donor in good health. Some libraries in this study had Jurkat cell RNA spiked in. The sample consisted of naive CD8+ T cells from blood, with Jurkat cell RNA spiked in. Noted subset: FACS-sorted CD8+CD4-CCR7+CD45RA+ naive T cells. CDR3 sequence (DNA): TGCAGTGCTAGAGGAAGACAGGGCTTTAGAAACACCATATATTTT. It codes for CSARGRQGFRNTIYF.